The clone carrying this T cell receptor (beta chain) has a count of ten or more. TCRdb fed the PCR reads into MiXCR, producing one record per CDR3 protein. The sample lists about 640,000 distinct CDR3 sequences; 15% to 20% were seen once. These data originate in a study of molecular identifiers for immune sequencing clone quantification. At the level of the study: Replicate RNA from about 20,000 or 100,000 naive CD8 T cells formed five aliquots; four were sequenced.

The sorting of naive CD8 T cells used the CD8+CD4-CCR7+CD45RA+ phenotype. The sequenced sample consisted of naive CD8+ T cells from blood, with Jurkat cell RNA spiked in. Subset: FACS-sorted CD8+CD4-CCR7+CD45RA+ naive T cells. The receptor comes from a human donor in good health. Some libraries in this study had Jurkat cell RNA spiked in.

CDR3 DNA: TGCGCCAGCAGCTTGGGTGCGGCTGTTGGGAACGAGCAGTACTTC. Translated, it gives CASSLGAAVGNEQYF. The chain uses TRBV5-1 and TRBJ2-7; D gene unclear. The CDR3 contains 15 residues. Trimming stripped 0 bases from V and 5 bases from J, with 15 bases between. CDR1 is SGHRS, CDR2 YFSETQ, per germline.